Shown below are 4 T cell receptor beta chains from a single sample sequenced in a study of T cells after yellow fever vaccination. Via MiXCR, TCRdb re-called the 5' RACE reads, giving one row per CDR3 protein. The table includes approximately 10,000 distinct CDR3 sequences, about 5.8% detected once. The sequencing used PBMCs, either bulk or a sorted T-cell subset (CD4+, CD8+, memory, or dextramer-sorted; not recorded which), collected on the day of the yellow fever booster vaccination. The source is a man under 40 who received the YFV17D yellow fever vaccine.

In its sample, this clonotype was seen many times. V gene TRBV20-1 combines with J gene TRBJ1-5; D not resolved. CDR3 length: 15 amino acids. Trimming pared 3 bases from V and 2 bases from J, leaving 14 bases between. CDR1 is DFQATT and CDR2 is SNEGSKA in the germline V gene (reference sequence). The CDR3 sequence is CSASGGVGGNQPQHF. As DNA, the CDR3 is TGCAGTGCTAGTGGTGGGGTTGGTGGCAATCAGCCCCAGCATTTT.

The sample holds many counts of this clonotype. The chain carries TRBV2 and TRBJ1-5, with 12 positions matching TRBD1. The CDR3 spans 17 residues. Germline trimming cut 6 bases from V and 6 bases from J; bases unmatched to any gene: 12. Germline CDR1 reads SNHLY; CDR2 reads FYNNEI. The CDR3 DNA sequence: TGTGCCAGCAGCCCCGGGACAGGGGGCGAACTAGCTCAGCCCCAGCATTTT. It codes for CASSPGTGGELAQPQHF.

This clonotype occurred many times. The chain carries TRBV20-1 and TRBJ1-4; D not resolved. The V gene's germline CDR1 is DFQATT and CDR2 SNEGSKA (reference sequence). The CDR3 runs to 12 residues. The V and J ends lost 6 bases and 5 bases respectively, with 10 bases between them. For the CDR3, the DNA is TGCAGTGCACCCGCCGCAAATGAAAAACTGTTTTTT. This encodes CSAPAANEKLFF.

Ten or more counts support this clonotype. The V gene is TRBV29-1, the J gene TRBJ2-5; 9 bases are shared with TRBD2. CDR1 is SQVTM, CDR2 ANQGSEA, per germline. This CDR3 contains 12 residues. As DNA, the CDR3 is TGCAACGCGGGGGGGGGCGAGGGGACCCAGTACTTC. This translates into CNAGGGEGTQYF.